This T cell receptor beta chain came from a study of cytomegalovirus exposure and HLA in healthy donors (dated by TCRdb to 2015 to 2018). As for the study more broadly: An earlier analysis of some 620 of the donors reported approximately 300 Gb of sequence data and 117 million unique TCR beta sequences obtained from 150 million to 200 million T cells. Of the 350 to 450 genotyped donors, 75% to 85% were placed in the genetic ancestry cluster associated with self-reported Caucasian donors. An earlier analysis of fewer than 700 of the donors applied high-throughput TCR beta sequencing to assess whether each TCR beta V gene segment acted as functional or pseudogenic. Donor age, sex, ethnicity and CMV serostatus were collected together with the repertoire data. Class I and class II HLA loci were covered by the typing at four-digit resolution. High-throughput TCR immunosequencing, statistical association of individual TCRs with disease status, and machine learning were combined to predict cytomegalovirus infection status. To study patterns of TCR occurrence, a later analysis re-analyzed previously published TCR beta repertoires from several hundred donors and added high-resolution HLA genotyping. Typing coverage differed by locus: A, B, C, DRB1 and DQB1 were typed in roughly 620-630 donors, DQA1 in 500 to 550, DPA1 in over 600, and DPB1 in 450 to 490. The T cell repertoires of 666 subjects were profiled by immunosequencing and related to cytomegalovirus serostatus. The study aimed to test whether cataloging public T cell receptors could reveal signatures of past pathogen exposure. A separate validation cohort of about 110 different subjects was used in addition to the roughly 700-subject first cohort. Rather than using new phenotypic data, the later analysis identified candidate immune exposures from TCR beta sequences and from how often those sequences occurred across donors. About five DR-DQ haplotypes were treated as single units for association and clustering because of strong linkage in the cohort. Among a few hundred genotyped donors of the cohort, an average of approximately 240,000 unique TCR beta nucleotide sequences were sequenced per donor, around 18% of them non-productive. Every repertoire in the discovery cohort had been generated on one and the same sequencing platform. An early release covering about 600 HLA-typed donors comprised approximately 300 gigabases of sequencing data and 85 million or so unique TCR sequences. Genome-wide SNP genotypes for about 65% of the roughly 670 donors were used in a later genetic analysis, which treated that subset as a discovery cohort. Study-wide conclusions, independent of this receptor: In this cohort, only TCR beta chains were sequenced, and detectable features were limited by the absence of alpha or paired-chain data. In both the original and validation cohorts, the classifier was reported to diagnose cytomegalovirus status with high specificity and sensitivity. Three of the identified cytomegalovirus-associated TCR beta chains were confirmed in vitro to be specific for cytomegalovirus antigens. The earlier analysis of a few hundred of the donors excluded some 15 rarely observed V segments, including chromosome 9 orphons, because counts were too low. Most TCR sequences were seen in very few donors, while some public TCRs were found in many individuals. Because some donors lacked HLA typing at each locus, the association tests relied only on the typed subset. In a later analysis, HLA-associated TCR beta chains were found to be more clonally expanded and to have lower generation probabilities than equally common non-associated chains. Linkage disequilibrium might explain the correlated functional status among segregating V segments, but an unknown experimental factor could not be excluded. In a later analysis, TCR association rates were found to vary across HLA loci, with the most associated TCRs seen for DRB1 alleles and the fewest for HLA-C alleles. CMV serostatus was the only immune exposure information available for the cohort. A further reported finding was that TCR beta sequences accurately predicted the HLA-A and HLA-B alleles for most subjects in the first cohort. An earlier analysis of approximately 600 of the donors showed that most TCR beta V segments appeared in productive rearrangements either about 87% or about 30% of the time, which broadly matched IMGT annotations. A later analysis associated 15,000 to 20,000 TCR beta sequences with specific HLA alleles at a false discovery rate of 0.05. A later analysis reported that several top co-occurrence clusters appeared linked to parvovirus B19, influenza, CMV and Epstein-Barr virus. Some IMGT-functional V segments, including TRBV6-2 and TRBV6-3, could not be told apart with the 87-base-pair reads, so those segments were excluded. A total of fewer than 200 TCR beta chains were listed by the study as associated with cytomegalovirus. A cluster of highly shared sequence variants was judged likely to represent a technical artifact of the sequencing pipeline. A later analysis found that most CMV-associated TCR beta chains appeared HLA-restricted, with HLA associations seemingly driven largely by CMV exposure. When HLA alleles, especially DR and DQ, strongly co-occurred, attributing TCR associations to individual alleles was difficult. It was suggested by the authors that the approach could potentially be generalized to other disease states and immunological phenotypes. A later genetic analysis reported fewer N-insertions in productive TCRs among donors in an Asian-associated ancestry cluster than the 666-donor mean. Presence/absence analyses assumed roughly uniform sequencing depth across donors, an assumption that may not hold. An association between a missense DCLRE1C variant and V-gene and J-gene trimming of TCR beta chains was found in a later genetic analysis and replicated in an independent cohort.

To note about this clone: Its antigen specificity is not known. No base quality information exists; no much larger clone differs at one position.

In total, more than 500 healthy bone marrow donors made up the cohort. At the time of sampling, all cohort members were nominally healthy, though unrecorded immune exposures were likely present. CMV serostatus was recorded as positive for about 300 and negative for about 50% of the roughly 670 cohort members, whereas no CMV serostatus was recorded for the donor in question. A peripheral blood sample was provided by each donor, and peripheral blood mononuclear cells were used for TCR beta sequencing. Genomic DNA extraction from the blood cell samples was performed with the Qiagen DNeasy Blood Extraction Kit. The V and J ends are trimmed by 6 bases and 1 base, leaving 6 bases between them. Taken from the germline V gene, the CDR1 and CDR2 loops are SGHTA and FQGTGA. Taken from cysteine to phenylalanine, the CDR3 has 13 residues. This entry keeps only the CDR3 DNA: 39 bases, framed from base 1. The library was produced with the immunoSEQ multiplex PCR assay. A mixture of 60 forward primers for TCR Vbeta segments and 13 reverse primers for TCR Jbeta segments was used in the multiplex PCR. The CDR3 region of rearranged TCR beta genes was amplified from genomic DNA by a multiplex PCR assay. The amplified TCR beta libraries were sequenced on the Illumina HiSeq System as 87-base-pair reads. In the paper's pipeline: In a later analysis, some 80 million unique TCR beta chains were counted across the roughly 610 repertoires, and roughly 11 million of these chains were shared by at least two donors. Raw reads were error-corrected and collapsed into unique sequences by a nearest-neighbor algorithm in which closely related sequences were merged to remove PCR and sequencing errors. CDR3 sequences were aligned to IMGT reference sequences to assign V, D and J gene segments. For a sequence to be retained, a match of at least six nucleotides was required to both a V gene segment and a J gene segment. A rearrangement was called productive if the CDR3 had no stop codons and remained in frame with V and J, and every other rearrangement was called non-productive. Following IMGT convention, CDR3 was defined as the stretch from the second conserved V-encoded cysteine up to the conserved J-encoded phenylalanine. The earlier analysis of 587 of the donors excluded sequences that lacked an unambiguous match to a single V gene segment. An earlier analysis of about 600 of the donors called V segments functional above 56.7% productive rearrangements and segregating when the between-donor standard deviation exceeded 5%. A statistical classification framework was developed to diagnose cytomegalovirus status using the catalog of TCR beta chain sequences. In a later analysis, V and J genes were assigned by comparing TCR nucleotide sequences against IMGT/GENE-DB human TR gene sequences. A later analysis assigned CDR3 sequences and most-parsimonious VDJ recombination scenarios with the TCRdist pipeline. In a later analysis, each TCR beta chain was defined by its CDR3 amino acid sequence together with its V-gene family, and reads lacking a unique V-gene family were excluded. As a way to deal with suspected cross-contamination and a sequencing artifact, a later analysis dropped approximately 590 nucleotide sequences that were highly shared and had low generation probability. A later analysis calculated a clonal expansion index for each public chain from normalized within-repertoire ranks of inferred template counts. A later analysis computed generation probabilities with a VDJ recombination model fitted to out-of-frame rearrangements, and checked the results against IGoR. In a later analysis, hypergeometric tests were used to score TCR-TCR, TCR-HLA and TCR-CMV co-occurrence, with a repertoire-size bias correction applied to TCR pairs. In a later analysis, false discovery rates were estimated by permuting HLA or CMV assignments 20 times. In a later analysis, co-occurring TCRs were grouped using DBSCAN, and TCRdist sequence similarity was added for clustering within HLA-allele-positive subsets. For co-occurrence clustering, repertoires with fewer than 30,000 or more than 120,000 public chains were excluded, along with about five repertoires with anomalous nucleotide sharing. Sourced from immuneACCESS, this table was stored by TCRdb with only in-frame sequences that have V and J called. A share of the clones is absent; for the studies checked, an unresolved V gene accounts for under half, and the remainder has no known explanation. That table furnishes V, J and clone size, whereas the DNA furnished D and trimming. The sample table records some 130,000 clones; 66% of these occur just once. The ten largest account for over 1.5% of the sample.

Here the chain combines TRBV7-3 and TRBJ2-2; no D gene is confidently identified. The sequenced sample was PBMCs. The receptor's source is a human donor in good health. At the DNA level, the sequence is TGTGCCAGCAGTATACTGAACACCGGGGAGCTGTTTTTT. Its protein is CASSILNTGELFF.